These 26 T cell receptor beta chains were sequenced from one sample in a study of T cell repertoires in cytomegalovirus infection. TCRdb passed the reads through MiXCR, listing each CDR3 protein once. The table has about 310,000 distinct CDR3 sequences, around 25% seen once. Antigens of these TCRs are unknown. The material was cultured PBMCs, obtained from culture after CMV antigen stimulation. All receptors come from a human donor in good health (CMV status not recorded). Some clones in this sample may be carry-over from other donors' samples.

The chain carries TRBV29-1 and TRBJ2-1; 9 nucleotides align to TRBD2. The germline CDR1 and CDR2 sequences are SQVTM and ANQGSEA. V lost 4 bases to trimming and J lost 6 bases; unmatched junction nucleotides: 7. This CDR3 is built from 14 residues. The CDR3, as DNA: TGCAGCGTTGCTAAGGGGACTAGCCCCAATGAGCAGTTCTTC. The encoded protein is CSVAKGTSPNEQFF.

The chain recombines TRBV7-2 with TRBJ2-5, with 9 bases identical to TRBD1. CDR3 length equals 15 residues. V lost 5 bases, J lost 3 bases, and 7 bases stayed unmatched. In germline, CDR1 is SGHTA, CDR2 FQGNSA. DNA of the CDR3: TGTGCCAGCAGCCGAGGGGGGACAGGGAAAGAGACCCAGTACTTC. Protein sequence: CASSRGGTGKETQYF.

The chain employs TRBV6-1 and TRBJ2-1, with 8 positions matching TRBD2. The CDR3 runs 15 residues. V was pared by 6 bases and J by 1 base, with 5 bases of the junction left unmatched. Germline assignment: CDR1 MNHNS and CDR2 SASEGT. This CDR3 is CASSQSGRSYNEQFF. In DNA, the CDR3 is TGTGCCAGCAGCCAAAGCGGGAGATCCTACAATGAGCAGTTCTTC.

This clonotype was seen a handful of times. The chain links TRBV7-2 to TRBJ2-4; perhaps TRBD2 as D (6 bases). V gave up 4 bases and J gave up 8 bases, with 15 bases separating them. CDR1 SGHTA and CDR2 FQGNSA come from the germline V gene. There are 14 residues in the CDR3. The chain's CDR3 is CASSSGGNQDIQYF. CDR3 sequence (DNA): TGTGCCAGCAGCTCAGGAGGGAATCAAGACATTCAGTACTTC.

Only a few counts were recorded for this clonotype. V is TRBV7-2 and J is TRBJ2-3; 10 nucleotides line up with TRBD2. Looked up from germline, CDR1 is SGHTA and CDR2 is FQGNSA. V lost 2 bases to trimming and J lost 5 bases; unmatched junction nucleotides: 7. The CDR3 is 16 residues long. The CDR3 DNA reads as TGTGCCAGCAGCTTACTAGCGGGAGCGCACATAGATACGCAGTATTTT. Its translation: CASSLLAGAHIDTQYF.

The rearrangement links TRBV4-2 to TRBJ1-5; D not resolved. Deletions cut 0 bases from V and 1 base from J, with 7 bases between. The V gene's germline CDR1 is LGHNA and CDR2 YNFKEQ. This CDR3 is built from 15 residues. CDR3 bases: TGTGCCAGCAGCCAAGATTGGAACAGCAATCAGCCCCAGCATTTT. Encoded protein: CASSQDWNSNQPQHF.

V and J are TRBV7-2 and TRBJ1-2, with 7 positions matching TRBD1. The CDR3 totals 13 residues. Unmatched junction bases numbered 11, after V lost 8 bases and J lost 8 bases. Germline lookup yields CDR1 SGHTA and CDR2 FQGNSA. The CDR3 DNA sequence: TGTGCCAGCGGTCGACAGGGCTCGGACGGCTACACCTTC. It yields the protein CASGRQGSDGYTF.

V and J are TRBV6-2 or TRBV6-3 and TRBJ1-2; D unclear. Germline V lookup: CDR1 MNHEY, CDR2 SVGEGT. The CDR3 sequence is 11 residues long. V lost 2 bases to trimming and J lost 5 bases, with 3 bases between them. The CDR3 is CASSYTYGYTF. CDR3 DNA sequence: TGTGCCAGCAGTTACACGTATGGCTACACCTTC.

This clonotype was detected a few times. This sequence joins TRBV7-9 and TRBJ2-1, with 10 bases that match TRBD2. The germline CDR1 and CDR2 sequences are SEHNR and FQNEAQ (reference sequence). J was trimmed by 2 bases and V by 5 bases; bases with no gene match: 18. The CDR3 consists of 20 residues. Written as DNA, the CDR3 is TGTGCCAGCAGCGTAAGGCCAGGGCTAGCGGGAGCCACTACCTACAATGAGCAGTTCTTC. It translates to CASSVRPGLAGATTYNEQFF. The variable domain in full, completed from reference TRBV7-9 and TRBJ2-1, reads DTGVSQNPRHKITKRGQNVTFRCDPISEHNRLYWYRQTLGQGPEFLTYFQNEAQLEKSRLLSDRFSAERPKGSFSTLEIQRTEQGDSAMYLCASSVRPGLAGATTYNEQFFGPGTRLTVL.

Comment on this clonotype: This may be a read error: a much more frequent sequence differs by one nucleotide. The rearrangement links TRBV7-2 to TRBJ1-2; weak D call: TRBD1 (6 bases). With 3 bases removed from V and 1 base from J, the gap between germline ends came to 18 bases. The CDR3 consists of 17 residues. The germline gives CDR1 SGHTA, CDR2 FQGNSA. As DNA, the CDR3 is TGTACCAGCAGCTTTACAGGGACCCCACTTAGTAACTATGGCTACACCTTC. It specifies CTSSFTGTPLSNYGYTF.

This clonotype came up many times. This chain joins TRBV7-2 and TRBJ2-1, with a weak D call TRBD2 (6 bases). From germline, CDR1 is SGHTA and CDR2 FQGNSA. Trimming left V 5 bases short and J 3 bases short, with 14 bases between. This CDR3 contains 15 residues. CDR3 nucleotide sequence: TGTGCCAGCAGCCTTAGCGGAGACGGCTACAATGAGCAGTTCTTC. This sequence encodes CASSLSGDGYNEQFF.

CDR3 coding DNA: TGTGCCAGCAGTGAATATCTCGGATGGCAAGAGCAGTTCTTC. This codes for CASSEYLGWQEQFF. The chain carries TRBV25-1 and TRBJ2-1, with D uncertain. This CDR3 region has 14 residues. V was shortened by 0 bases and J by 10 bases, with 13 bases between the two germline ends. The germline gives CDR1 MGHDK, CDR2 SYGVNS.

This clonotype was detected many times. V is TRBV7-2 and J is TRBJ2-2, with 12 nucleotides matching TRBD2. Germline-derived CDR1 and CDR2 are SGHTA and FQGNSA. V gave up 5 bases and J gave up 11 bases; unmatched junction bases: 3. The CDR3 is made up of 13 amino acids. This CDR3 is CASSTGLAGELFF. The CDR3 nucleotides read TGTGCCAGCAGCACCGGACTAGCGGGAGAGCTGTTTTTT.

This clonotype came up a few times. The chain carries TRBV19 and TRBJ1-4, with TRBD1 as a possible D gene (5 bases). Trimming pared 6 bases from V and 0 bases from J, leaving 8 bases between. CDR3 length: 14 amino acids. Germline V CDR1 and CDR2: LNHDA, SQIVND (reference sequence). CDR3: CASRGEATNEKLFF. The CDR3 DNA is TGTGCCAGTAGGGGGGAAGCAACTAATGAAAAACTGTTTTTT.

This clonotype has more than one count but fewer than ten. V usage is TRBV24-1 and J usage is TRBJ2-3; no firm D call. Trimming pared 3 bases from V and 4 bases from J, leaving 7 bases between. CDR1 KGHDR and CDR2 SFDVKD come from the germline V gene. This CDR3 is built from 13 residues. The CDR3 spells CATSDGFADTQYF. CDR3 in DNA: TGTGCCACCAGTGATGGGTTTGCAGATACGCAGTATTTT.

Ten or more counts support this clonotype. The chain is built from TRBV27 and TRBJ2-2, with 11 bases aligning to TRBD2. Unmatched junction bases numbered 5, after V lost 7 bases and J lost 4 bases. The germline gives CDR1 MNHEY, CDR2 SMNVEV (reference sequence). This CDR3 has 15 amino acids. The CDR3 protein is CASNLAGGSTGELFF. The CDR3, as DNA: TGTGCCAGCAATCTAGCGGGAGGCAGCACCGGGGAGCTGTTTTTT.

The table lists this clonotype with many counts. The chain uses TRBV11-2 and TRBJ2-3; no definite D call. The CDR3 is made up of 13 amino acids. In germline, CDR1 is SGHAT, CDR2 FQNNGV. V was shortened by 4 bases and J by 4 bases, with 9 bases between the two germline ends. CDR3 protein: CASSSVPPDTQYF. The CDR3 DNA is TGTGCCAGCAGCTCCGTCCCCCCAGATACGCAGTATTTT. Complete variable domain (other parts from reference TRBV11-2 and TRBJ2-3): EAGVAQSPRYKIIEKRQSVAFWCNPISGHATLYWYQQILGQGPKLLIQFQNNGVVDDSQLPKDRFSAERLKGVDSTLKIQPAKLEDSAVYLCASSSVPPDTQYFGPGTRLTVL.

The chain employs TRBV20-1 and TRBJ1-1, with 7 positions matching TRBD1. CDR3 length: 18 amino acids. With 5 bases clipped from V and 0 bases from J, the junction kept 18 bases outside the gene matches. Germline V gene sequence: CDR1 DFQATT, CDR2 SNEGSKA (reference sequence). As DNA, the CDR3 is TGCAGTGCTGATGACGCAGGGGGAGCAACTAACATGAACACTGAAGCTTTCTTT. Amino acid sequence: CSADDAGGATNMNTEAFF.

This chain connects TRBV4-3 to TRBJ2-3; 7 nucleotides align to TRBD1. The V segment lost 0 bases and the J segment 5 bases; nucleotides outside the gene matches: 11. Germline values: CDR1 LGHNA, CDR2 YSLEER. The CDR3 covers 17 residues. This CDR3 reads CASSQELGRGYLDTQYF. CDR3 nucleotides: TGCGCCAGCAGCCAAGAGCTTGGCAGGGGGTATTTAGATACGCAGTATTTT.

This clonotype has just a few counts. This chain connects TRBV29-1 to TRBJ2-7, with 9 bases matching TRBD1. Trimming removed 8 bases from V and 3 bases from J; junction bases left unmatched: 5. The CDR3 has 12 residues. Germline V gene data show CDR1 as SQVTM and CDR2 as ANQGSEA. CDR3 in DNA: TGCAGCACCCAGGGACAGGGCTACGAGCAGTACTTC. Translated: CSTQGQGYEQYF.

This clonotype was found many times. The J gene is TRBJ2-7, the V gene TRBV7-2, with D perhaps matching TRBD2 (5 bases). CDR3 length equals 17 residues. CDR1 SGHTA and CDR2 FQGNSA come from the germline V gene. Trimming removed 4 bases at V and 3 bases at J, with 22 bases between. CDR3 bases: TGTGCCAGCAGCTCCATAGAAGGGAGCGGCTTGAGCTACGAGCAGTACTTC. Amino acid sequence: CASSSIEGSGLSYEQYF.

This clonotype was seen only once. This chain uses TRBV20-1 with TRBJ2-5, with 8 bases fitting TRBD2. The germline V gene has CDR1 DFQATT and CDR2 SNEGSKA (reference sequence). The V and J ends lost 3 bases and 3 bases, in that order; junction bases with no gene match: 15. The CDR3 consists of 17 residues. The CDR3 coding sequence is TGCAGTGCTAGGGATGAATTGGTAGCGGGATTGAAAGAGACCCAGTACTTC. Translation gives CSARDELVAGLKETQYF.

The chain recombines TRBV7-9 with TRBJ1-4, with D hard to call. The CDR3 contains 12 residues. CDR1 and CDR2 from the germline V gene are SEHNR and FQNEAQ (reference sequence). V was trimmed by 5 bases and J by 8 bases, leaving 9 bases between them. CDR3 coding DNA: TGTGCCAGCAGCACATCCGACGAAAAACTGTTTTTT. It translates to CASSTSDEKLFF.

This clonotype was detected ten times or more. The rearrangement links TRBV7-2 to TRBJ1-2; 7 positions agree with TRBD1. CDR1 is SGHTA and CDR2 is FQGNSA in the germline V gene. The junction had 5 bases not matched to a gene; V was cut back by 4 bases and J by 0 bases. The CDR3 loop spans 15 amino acids. The CDR3 region has the DNA TGTGCCAGCAGCTCGAGCCAGGGGGCTAACTATGGCTACACCTTC. It is translated as CASSSSQGANYGYTF.

As for this clonotype: This may come from a read error, since a much larger clone is one base off. In DNA, the CDR3 is TGTGCCAGCAGCTCCCGGACTAGCGGGCGCACAGATACGCAGTATTTT. Its protein is CASSSRTSGRTDTQYF. V and J are TRBV7-9 and TRBJ2-3; TRBD2 aligns across 11 bases. The CDR3 loop spans 16 amino acids. V lost 4 bases and J lost 1; bases outside the gene matches: 4. Germline-derived CDR1 and CDR2 are SEHNR and FQNEAQ (reference sequence).

The chain joins TRBV7-9 to TRBJ2-5; 10 bases are shared with TRBD2. The CDR3 extends over 14 amino acids. V shed 6 bases and J 4 bases; nucleotides not matched to a gene: 5. The germline gives CDR1 SEHNR, CDR2 FQNEAQ (reference sequence). CDR3 coding DNA: TGTGCCAGCAGGAGTAGCGGGAGGAGAGAGACCCAGTACTTC. Amino acid sequence: CASRSSGRRETQYF.